The 28 T cell receptor beta chains presented below share a single source sample, sequenced in a study of shared clonotypes between healthy human individuals. Sequenced by immunoSEQ multiplex PCR; TCRdb stores in-frame clones only, minus some. The sample includes over a million clones, approximately 98.5% of them seen just once. The sequenced sample was naive CD4+ T cells sorted from blood. As to subset: CD45RA+ positively selected. Receptors originate from a man aged 30 to 39 in good health.

The chain carries TRBV7-9 and TRBJ2-1; D is uncertain. Trimming took off 5 bases at V and 0 bases at J, with 8 bases between the two ends. The CDR3 length is 14 residues. Germline CDR1 reads SEHNR; CDR2 reads FQNEAQ (reference sequence). This CDR3 reads CASSPTSSYNEQFF. The CDR3 bases are TGTGCCAGCAGCCCTACAAGCTCCTACAATGAGCAGTTCTTC.

The rearrangement links TRBV4-1 to TRBJ2-7; 14 bases line up with TRBD2. The germline V gene encodes CDR1 MGHRA and CDR2 YSYEKL. This CDR3 comprises 17 residues. Trimming at V came to 1 base and at J to 2 bases, leaving 4 bases not matched to a gene. For the CDR3, the DNA is TGCGCCAGCAGCCAAGGACTAGCGGGAGGGGATCCCTACGAGCAGTACTTC. The encoded protein is CASSQGLAGGDPYEQYF.

The chain has TRBV5-4 and TRBJ2-3, with D tentatively TRBD1 (6 bases). This CDR3 spans 15 amino acids. The V end lost 6 bases, the J end lost 2 bases, and 16 bases lay between the germline ends. Germline V gene sequence: CDR1 SGHNT, CDR2 YYREEE (reference sequence). The CDR3 loop reads CASNGKTGSTDTQYF. For the CDR3, the DNA is TGTGCCAGCAACGGCAAAACAGGGTCCACAGATACGCAGTATTTT.

The chain is built from TRBV21-1 and TRBJ2-1; the table's D call of TRBD1 was not tested on the DNA. TRBV21-1 is an annotated pseudogene. There are 13 residues in the CDR3. The CDR3 nucleotides read TGTGCCAGCCGGACAGGGGGCATGGATGAGCAGTTCTTC. Its translation: CASRTGGMDEQFF.

The gene calls are TRBV7-9 and TRBJ2-2, with D perhaps TRBD1 (6 bases). There are 14 residues in the CDR3. The V gene's germline CDR1 is SEHNR and CDR2 FQNEAQ (reference sequence). The germline V and J ends were trimmed by 5 bases and 4 bases, with 11 bases remaining between them. The DNA of the CDR3 is TGTGCCAGCAGCCCAGGGGCTTCCACCGGGGAGCTGTTTTTT. Translated, it gives CASSPGASTGELFF.

The chain is built from TRBV7-2 and TRBJ2-2; D gene unclear. Germline V gene sequence: CDR1 SGHTA, CDR2 FQGNSA. The CDR3 runs to 15 residues. V was pared by 1 base and J by 3 bases, with 9 bases between. CDR3 region: CASSLVDLHTGELFF. CDR3 coding DNA: TGTGCCAGCAGCTTAGTAGACTTACACACCGGGGAGCTGTTTTTT.

The V and J genes are TRBV18 and TRBJ2-3, with 8 bases matching TRBD1. The germline CDR1 and CDR2 sequences are KGHSH and LQKENI. With 3 bases clipped from V and 3 bases from J, the junction kept 8 bases outside the gene matches. This CDR3 is built from 16 residues. The CDR3 DNA follows: TGTGCCAGCTCACCTGCCGACAGGGGCGGGACAGATACGCAGTATTTT. It is translated as CASSPADRGGTDTQYF.

The chain combines TRBV27 with TRBJ2-1, with D maybe TRBD1 (5 bases). Germline CDR1 is MNHEY and CDR2 is SMNVEV (reference sequence). V lost 5 bases to trimming and J lost 9 bases, with 11 bases between them. The CDR3 runs to 12 residues. Written as DNA, the CDR3 is TGTGCCAGCAGTACCCAGGGCGCTGAGCAGTTCTTC. Its translation is CASSTQGAEQFF.

V usage is TRBV7-2 and J usage is TRBJ1-5, with unresolved D. Trimming stripped 5 bases from V and 5 bases from J, with 16 bases between. Germline CDR1 and CDR2: SGHTA and FQGNSA. The CDR3 has 15 residues. CDR3: CASSLVIGNDQPQHF. The CDR3 region has the DNA TGTGCCAGCAGCCTAGTAATCGGGAACGATCAGCCCCAGCATTTT.

The genes are TRBV29-1 and TRBJ2-3; D call uncertain. Trimming stripped 5 bases from V and 2 bases from J, with 26 bases between. The germline gives CDR1 SQVTM, CDR2 ANQGSEA. CDR3 length: 18 residues. This CDR3 reads CSVFTKPLPRQLTDTQYF. The CDR3 coding sequence is TGCAGCGTTTTCACCAAACCCCTACCCCGCCAACTCACAGATACGCAGTATTTT.

The chain couples TRBV5-1 to TRBJ2-2; D uncertain. Trimming took 1 base from V and 5 from J, leaving 6 bases between them. Germline lookup yields CDR1 SGHRS and CDR2 YFSETQ. There are 13 residues in the CDR3. The CDR3 DNA is TGCGCCAGCAGCTTGTGGAGAACCGGGGAGCTGTTTTTT. Protein product: CASSLWRTGELFF.

V is TRBV27 and J is TRBJ2-3; 10 bases align to TRBD2. From germline, CDR1 is MNHEY and CDR2 SMNVEV (reference sequence). This CDR3 comprises 15 residues. V lost 8 bases to trimming and J lost 5 bases; unmatched junction nucleotides: 10. CDR3 DNA sequence: TGTGCCAGCGCCTCAGGCCTAGCGGGAGTAGATACGCAGTATTTT. Protein: CASASGLAGVDTQYF.

This clone has more than one count but fewer than ten. The chain has TRBV5-4 and TRBJ2-2, with TRBD2 matching over 8 bases. CDR3 length equals 15 residues. Germline loops: CDR1 SGHNT, CDR2 YYREEE (reference sequence). The ends lost 0 bases at V and 5 bases at J; junction bases unmatched: 3. CDR3 region: CASSLELAATGELFF. DNA of the CDR3: TGTGCCAGCAGCTTGGAACTAGCGGCTACCGGGGAGCTGTTTTTT.

As for this clone: The sample has other DNA sequences that encode this CDR3 too. J is TRBJ1-5 and V is TRBV18; no clear D gene. The CDR3 runs to 13 residues. Germline loops: CDR1 KGHSH, CDR2 LQKENI. The ends were cut back, 3 bases at V and 4 bases at J, with 7 bases in the middle. This chain's CDR3 is CASSPLENQPQHF. The CDR3, as DNA: TGTGCCAGCTCACCCTTGGAAAATCAGCCCCAGCATTTT.

J is TRBJ2-3 and V is TRBV5-1, with D unresolved. Germline V lookup: CDR1 SGHRS, CDR2 YFSETQ. Trimming shortened V by 3 bases and J by 5 bases, and 4 bases separated the two germline ends. This CDR3 is 11 amino acids long. DNA of the CDR3: TGCGCCAGCAGCTCTCTAGATACGCAGTATTTT. Amino acids: CASSSLDTQYF.

The genes are TRBV18 and TRBJ1-6, with D tentatively TRBD1 (5 bases). Trimming cost V 2 bases and J 7 bases, with 15 bases left between them. The CDR3 length is 16 residues. Germline V gives CDR1 KGHSH, CDR2 LQKENI. CDR3: CASSPKNRDLNSPLHF. CDR3 sequence (DNA): TGTGCCAGCTCACCAAAAAACCGGGACTTAAATTCACCCCTCCACTTT.

Only one count was recorded for this clone. The chain combines TRBV28 with TRBJ2-2; D remains ambiguous. This CDR3 has 14 residues. Germline loops: CDR1 MDHEN, CDR2 SYDVKM. V shed 8 bases and J shed 6 bases, with 16 bases lying between them. The CDR3, as DNA: TGTGCCAGCTACCTAAGCGCGCGTTCCGGGGAGCTGTTTTTT. This sequence encodes CASYLSARSGELFF.

J is TRBJ2-3 and V is TRBV30; tentatively, D is TRBD1 or TRBD2 (5 bases each). The ends were cut back, 1 base at V and 2 bases at J, with 16 bases in the middle. CDR1 is GTSNPN, CDR2 SVGIG, per germline (reference sequence). The CDR3 covers 16 residues. This CDR3 reads CAWSGDPGTNTDTQYF. CDR3 coding DNA: TGTGCCTGGAGTGGGGACCCCGGGACCAACACAGATACGCAGTATTTT.

The chain has TRBV29-1 and TRBJ2-7, with D perhaps TRBD2 (5 bases). There are 12 residues in the CDR3. V lost 7 bases, J lost 2 bases, and 12 bases lay in between. Germline lookup yields CDR1 SQVTM and CDR2 ANQGSEA. As DNA, the CDR3 is TGCAGCGCAATTAGCGAGGCCTACGAGCAGTACTTC. This gives the protein CSAISEAYEQYF.

J is TRBJ2-2 and V is TRBV9, with TRBD2 matching 13 bases. The J segment lost 1 base and the V segment lost 1 base, leaving 7 bases of the junction unmatched. The CDR3 length is 19 residues. Per the germline V gene, CDR1 is SGDLS and CDR2 is YYNGEE. For the CDR3, the DNA is TGTGCCAGCAGCGTACACGGGACTAGCGGGAAATGGAACACCGGGGAGCTGTTTTTT. Translating gives CASSVHGTSGKWNTGELFF.

The chain uses TRBV9 and TRBJ2-5; D remains ambiguous. CDR1 and CDR2 from the germline V gene are SGDLS and YYNGEE. Between the trimmed V and J ends, which lost 2 bases and 2 bases, there was a span of 4 bases. CDR3 size: 12 residues. The CDR3 DNA reads TGTGCCAGCAGCGTGACACAAGAGACCCAGTACTTC. As protein: CASSVTQETQYF.

The rearrangement uses TRBV6-5 and TRBJ2-2; D is possibly TRBD1 (6 bases). Trimming cost V 7 bases and J 5 bases, with 14 bases left between them. CDR3 size: 14 residues. Per the germline V gene, CDR1 is MNHEY and CDR2 is SVGAGI. The CDR3 DNA reads as TGTGCCAGCAACTACAGGGCAGGGACCGGGGAGCTGTTTTTT. Protein sequence: CASNYRAGTGELFF.

The chain employs TRBV7-3 and TRBJ1-3; D perhaps matches TRBD1 (5 bases). Germline assignment: CDR1 SGHTA and CDR2 FQGTGA. Trimming stripped 1 base from V and 0 bases from J, with 10 bases between. There are 16 residues in the CDR3. CDR3 loop: CASSLNGASSGNTIYF. As DNA, the CDR3 is TGTGCCAGCAGCTTAAACGGGGCCAGCTCTGGAAACACCATATATTTT.

The CDR3 loop reads CAWSGARNGYTF. The CDR3 bases are TGTGCCTGGAGTGGGGCACGGAATGGCTACACCTTC. V usage is TRBV30 and J usage is TRBJ1-2; D is undetermined. This CDR3 is 12 amino acids long. V lost 1 base, J lost 6 bases, and 9 bases lay in between. Germline CDR1 is GTSNPN and CDR2 is SVGIG (reference sequence).

V is TRBV27 and J is TRBJ1-5; D gene unclear. CDR1 is MNHEY, CDR2 SMNVEV, per germline (reference sequence). Trimming removed 6 bases at V and 0 bases at J, with 15 bases between. This CDR3 is 16 amino acids long. CDR3 nucleotides: TGTGCCAGCAGCATAAAGACACCAAATAGCAATCAGCCCCAGCATTTT. Its translation is CASSIKTPNSNQPQHF.

To note about this clone: This sample includes further DNA sequences coding for the same CDR3. This rearrangement joins TRBV18 to TRBJ2-1; 7 bases map to TRBD2. CDR3 length: 14 amino acids. Germline V CDR1 and CDR2: KGHSH, LQKENI. Unmatched junction bases numbered 1, after V lost 3 bases and J lost 2 bases. The CDR3 DNA follows: TGTGCCAGCTCACCGAGCGGGACCTACAATGAGCAGTTCTTC. It yields the protein CASSPSGTYNEQFF.

This sequence joins TRBV5-1 and TRBJ2-3; D could derive from TRBD1 or TRBD2 (5 bases each). The CDR3 consists of 14 residues. V was shortened by 2 bases and J by 2 bases, with 9 bases between the two germline ends. From germline, CDR1 is SGHRS and CDR2 YFSETQ. CDR3 sequence reads: CASSFLGATDTQYF. The CDR3 coding sequence is TGCGCCAGCAGCTTCCTCGGGGCCACAGATACGCAGTATTTT.

Here the CDR3 DNA reads TGCAGCGTTTGGAAGGGGGCCGGGGAGCTGTTTTTT. Protein: CSVWKGAGELFF. The chain combines TRBV29-1 with TRBJ2-2, with D perhaps TRBD1 (6 bases). V lost 5 bases and J 6 bases, leaving 10 bases between the germline ends. Germline V lookup: CDR1 SQVTM, CDR2 ANQGSEA. There are 12 residues in the CDR3.